The 22 T cell receptor beta chains listed next were all sequenced from one sample in a study of T cell responses to AZD1222 COVID-19 vaccine. Profiled with immunoSEQ multiplex PCR; TCRdb holds only in-frame clones, not every one. The sample shows approximately 110,000 clones, approximately 88% of them seen only once. Here the sequenced sample was peripheral blood, taken on day 0 of AZD1222 vaccination. The receptors stem from an adult in good health.

V gene TRBV7-6 combines with J gene TRBJ1-4; weak D call: TRBD1 (6 bases). The CDR3 length is 14 residues. Germline V gene lookup returns CDR1 SGHVS and CDR2 FNYEAQ. The V end lost 5 bases, the J end lost 6 bases, and 13 bases lay between the germline ends. Here the CDR3 DNA reads TGTGCCAGCAGCCTCGGGGCAGGGGATGAAAAACTGTTTTTT. The encoded protein is CASSLGAGDEKLFF. The full variable domain, in which reference TRBV7-6 and TRBJ1-4 provide the parts outside the CDR3, is GAGVSQSPRYKVTKRGQDVALRCDPISGHVSLYWYRQALGQGPEFLTYFNYEAQQDKSGLPNDRFSAERPEGSISTLTIQRTEQRDSAMYRCASSLGAGDEKLFFGSGTQLSVL.

The chain employs TRBV2 and TRBJ1-2; possibly TRBD1 for D (6 bases). The CDR3 contains 20 residues. CDR1 and CDR2 from the germline V gene are SNHLY and FYNNEI. V lost 0 bases to trimming and J lost 7 bases, with 30 bases between them. The CDR3 is CASSEALFKSYRELSAGYTF. Here the CDR3 DNA reads TGTGCCAGCAGTGAAGCGCTTTTCAAAAGTTACAGGGAATTATCGGCTGGCTACACCTTC. Complete variable domain (other parts from reference TRBV2 and TRBJ1-2): EPEVTQTPSHQVTQMGQEVILRCVPISNHLYFYWYRQILGQKVEFLVSFYNNEISEKSEIFDDQFSVERPDGSNFTLKIRSTKLEDSAMYFCASSEALFKSYRELSAGYTFGSGTRLTVV.

The rearrangement uses TRBV10-3 and TRBJ1-5; no definite D call. Between the trimmed V and J ends, which lost 1 base and 5 bases, there was a span of 12 bases. Germline CDR1 and CDR2: ENHRY and SYGVKD. This CDR3 region has 15 residues. CDR3 bases: TGTGCCATCAGTGAGTGGGCAGATCCCGATCAGCCCCAGCATTTT. This sequence encodes CAISEWADPDQPQHF.

This clone was found once. The chain couples TRBV3-1 (or the pseudogene TRBV3-2) to TRBJ1-2; 8 positions match TRBD1. This CDR3 is built from 13 residues. The germline gives CDR1 LGHDT, CDR2 YNNKEL (reference sequence). The V segment lost 1 base and the J segment 8 bases; nucleotides outside the gene matches: 3. The CDR3 nucleotides read TGTGCCAGCAGCCAAGTGGACAGGGACGGCTACACCTTC. The encoded protein is CASSQVDRDGYTF.

A word on this clone: At one boundary the junction diverges from the germline segment, which might be a read error. The chain carries TRBV10-3 and TRBJ2-3; 9 bases agree with TRBD2. The CDR3 has 16 residues. CDR1 ENHRY and CDR2 SYGVKD come from the germline V gene. The CDR3 sequence is CATSSSTGGGEDTQYF. The DNA of the CDR3 is TGTGCCACCAGTAGCTCCACCGGCGGGGGGGAAGATACGCAGTATTTT.

The V call is TRBV4-1, the J call TRBJ2-2, with 8 bases matching TRBD1. Germline CDR1 is MGHRA and CDR2 is YSYEKL. The J segment lost 4 bases and the V segment lost 0 bases, leaving 7 bases of the junction unmatched. The CDR3 contains 17 residues. The CDR3 protein is CASSQDRRTGITGELFF. Written as DNA, the CDR3 is TGCGCCAGCAGCCAAGATCGTAGGACAGGGATCACCGGGGAGCTGTTTTTT.

The gene calls are TRBV7-9 and TRBJ1-1; tentative D call: TRBD1 (5 bases). CDR1 is SEHNR, CDR2 FQNEAQ, per germline (reference sequence). Trimming cost V 0 bases and J 3 bases, with 5 bases left between them. This CDR3 region has 13 residues. The CDR3 DNA follows: TGTGCCAGCAGCTTAGCGGGGGACACTGAAGCTTTCTTT. It codes for CASSLAGDTEAFF.

V gene TRBV9 combines with J gene TRBJ2-1, with 9 bases lining up with TRBD2. The V gene end was trimmed by 1 base and the J gene end by 5 bases; junction bases not matched to a gene: 13. From germline, CDR1 is SGDLS and CDR2 YYNGEE. CDR3 length: 18 amino acids. CDR3 nucleotides: TGTGCCAGCAGCGTAACCGGCGGGGGGGCCTCAAGGGACAATGAGCAGTTCTTC. Protein sequence: CASSVTGGGASRDNEQFF. Variable domain in full (rest from reference TRBV9 and TRBJ2-1): DSGVTQTPKHLITATGQRVTLRCSPRSGDLSVYWYQQSLDQGLQFLIQYYNGEERAKGNILERFSAQQFPDLHSELNLSSLELGDSALYFCASSVTGGGASRDNEQFFGPGTRLTVL.

This clone has more than one count but fewer than ten. The CDR3 nucleotides read TGTGCCAGTAGTAAGGGACTAGCGGGGGGTCGCACCGGGGAGCTGTTTTTT. It codes for CASSKGLAGGRTGELFF. The rearrangement links TRBV19 to TRBJ2-2, with 15 bases matching TRBD2. Losses at the gene ends were 4 bases for V and 4 bases for J; bases not matched to a gene: 4. Germline CDR1 reads LNHDA; CDR2 reads SQIVND (reference sequence). This CDR3 is 17 amino acids long.

The chain carries TRBV9 and TRBJ1-4; 8 bases agree with TRBD1. The germline V gene encodes CDR1 SGDLS and CDR2 YYNGEE. This CDR3 contains 16 residues. V dropped 0 bases and J dropped 8; count of bases not matched to a gene: 9. The CDR3 coding sequence is TGTGCCAGCAGCGTAGTCCCGACAGGGGATAACGAAAAACTGTTTTTT. As protein: CASSVVPTGDNEKLFF.

The chain recombines TRBV6-4 with TRBJ1-5; TRBD1 agrees at 10 bases. Germline V gene lookup returns CDR1 MRHNA and CDR2 SNTAGT. V gave up 6 bases and J gave up 4 bases; unmatched junction bases: 6. This CDR3 is built from 15 residues. CDR3 DNA sequence: TGTGCCAGCAGCCTGACAGGGGGCGGGAATCAGCCCCAGCATTTT. Protein sequence: CASSLTGGGNQPQHF.

The chain combines TRBV3-1 (or the pseudogene TRBV3-2) with TRBJ1-2; D uncertain. The CDR3 contains 13 residues. CDR1 is LGHDT and CDR2 is YNNKEL in the germline V gene (reference sequence). V was cut by 1 base and J by 6 bases, with 9 bases left in between. The CDR3 loop is CASSQVPQDGYTF. The CDR3 DNA is TGTGCCAGCAGCCAAGTCCCCCAAGATGGCTACACCTTC.

The rearrangement joins TRBV6-2 or TRBV6-3 to TRBJ1-2; weak D call: TRBD1 (6 bases). This CDR3 has 12 amino acids. The germline gives CDR1 MNHEY, CDR2 SVGEGT. Trimming removed 5 bases from V and 2 bases from J, with 6 bases in between. The CDR3 reads CASSTGNYGYTF. The CDR3 DNA reads as TGTGCCAGCAGTACAGGGAACTATGGCTACACCTTC.

The chain employs TRBV7-9 and TRBJ1-3; D is unclear. This CDR3 has 15 residues. The germline V gene encodes CDR1 SEHNR and CDR2 FQNEAQ (reference sequence). The V gene lost 1 base and the J gene lost 0 bases, with 7 bases spanning the gap. For the CDR3, the DNA is TGTGCCAGCAGCTTAGGGCCGAGCTCTGGAAACACCATATATTTT. It codes for CASSLGPSSGNTIYF. Using reference TRBV7-9 and TRBJ1-3 for the parts outside the CDR3, the full variable domain is DTGVSQNPRHKITKRGQNVTFRCDPISEHNRLYWYRQTLGQGPEFLTYFQNEAQLEKSRLLSDRFSAERPKGSFSTLEIQRTEQGDSAMYLCASSLGPSSGNTIYFGEGSWLTVV.

The rearrangement joins TRBV4-2 to TRBJ2-2; TRBD1 might be the D (6 bases). The V gene lost 4 bases and the J gene lost 4 bases, with 16 bases spanning the gap. The CDR3 has 16 amino acids. Per the germline V gene, CDR1 is LGHNA and CDR2 is YNFKEQ. The CDR3 loop reads CASSLSAGTTTGELFF. CDR3 DNA sequence: TGTGCCAGCAGCCTTTCGGCCGGGACAACCACCGGGGAGCTGTTTTTT.

This clone showed up many times. The chain recombines TRBV5-1 with TRBJ1-2; D remains ambiguous. Germline V CDR1 and CDR2: SGHRS, YFSETQ. The V end lost 4 bases, the J end lost 5 bases, and 15 bases lay between the germline ends. The CDR3 runs to 14 residues. The CDR3 DNA is TGCGCCAGCAGCCCCGGCTTGGGGTCTTATGGCTACACCTTC. It translates to CASSPGLGSYGYTF.

This chain joins TRBV6-5 and TRBJ1-4, with D hard to call. V dropped 0 bases and J dropped 8 bases, with 16 bases sitting between them. This CDR3 spans 16 amino acids. In germline, CDR1 is MNHEY, CDR2 SVGAGI. The DNA for the CDR3 is TGTGCCAGCAGTTACTCGGCGAGGACGGCCGCCGAAAAACTGTTTTTT. Translation gives CASSYSARTAAEKLFF.

This clone was detected once. The V call is TRBV19, the J call TRBJ1-2, with a weak D call TRBD1 (6 bases). Germline V gene lookup returns CDR1 LNHDA and CDR2 SQIVND (reference sequence). This CDR3 contains 16 residues. Trimming stripped 7 bases from V and 10 bases from J, with 28 bases between. The CDR3 region is CASMVLAWTAGRDYTF. The CDR3 DNA sequence: TGTGCCAGTATGGTGCTCGCATGGACAGCGGGACGGGACTACACCTTC.

The chain joins TRBV6-2 or TRBV6-3 to TRBJ1-1; no firm D call. The CDR3 is made up of 13 amino acids. Germline lookup yields CDR1 MNHEY and CDR2 SVGEGT. Deletions cut 5 bases from V and 3 bases from J, with 10 bases between. The CDR3 DNA is TGTGCCAGCAGTAGGGCTGAGTACACTGAAGCTTTCTTT. Its translation is CASSRAEYTEAFF.

Worth noting for this clone: Different DNA sequences within this sample yield the same CDR3. The rearrangement joins TRBV29-1 to TRBJ2-3; 11 positions agree with TRBD1. This CDR3 region has 13 residues. Trimming cost V 6 bases and J 3 bases; bases outside gene matches: 2. Germline assignment: CDR1 SQVTM and CDR2 ANQGSEA. CDR3 DNA: TGCAGCGTCGGGACAGGGGGAACAGATACGCAGTATTTT. This codes for CSVGTGGTDTQYF.

The chain is built from TRBV6-4 and TRBJ1-5; D is possibly TRBD1 (5 bases). Germline V gene lookup returns CDR1 MRHNA and CDR2 SNTAGT. Trimming cost V 7 bases and J 1 base, with 20 bases left between them. The CDR3 totals 17 residues. The CDR3 sequence is CASTLGDHRRSNQPQHF. DNA for the CDR3: TGTGCCAGCACCCTCGGGGACCATCGACGGAGCAATCAGCCCCAGCATTTT.

The chain couples TRBV6-5 to TRBJ1-2; TRBD1 might be the D (5 bases). V lost 7 bases and J lost 0, with 15 bases in between. Germline V gene lookup returns CDR1 MNHEY and CDR2 SVGAGI. The CDR3 has 15 amino acids. The CDR3 region is CASNSGVAANYGYTF. CDR3 coding DNA: TGTGCCAGCAATTCGGGGGTTGCGGCTAACTATGGCTACACCTTC.